This TCR beta chain was captured by sequencing in a study of blood T cells in healthy people across ages. Germline-derived CDR1 and CDR2 are DFQATT and SNEGSKA (reference sequence). This CDR3 is 14 amino acids long. Trimming removed 0 bases from V and 2 bases from J, with 11 bases in between. This clonotype was detected only a few times. A second roughly 7 to 12 cycle PCR used barcoded and J-beta primers. TCRdb reprocessed the 5' RACE reads with MiXCR, giving one entry per CDR3 protein. The sample has about 1.8 million distinct CDR3 sequences, roughly 49% seen once. The clonotype was recovered from a woman between 40 and 55 years old in good health. The sample comprised blood. V gene TRBV20-1 combines with J gene TRBJ2-7; D ambiguous. Here the CDR3 reads CSARDYSSPYEQYF. DNA for the CDR3: TGCAGTGCTAGAGACTACAGTTCCCCCTACGAGCAGTACTTC.